This record concerns one T cell receptor beta chain sequence. Methods used by the authors: The authors estimated nucleated cell counts from reference gene primer amplification. Libraries were prepared by immunoSEQ multiplex PCR; TCRdb keeps only in-frame clonotypes and omits some of them. The DNA was the basis for D and trimming; V, J and clone size are from that table. The data contain some 73,000 clones, more than 80% of them singletons. These data are taken from a study of blood T cell repertoires in COVID-19. Study overall: From T cells, B-cell-depleted T cells, or PBMCs came the material, which was cDNA or gDNA.

Germline trimming cut 4 bases from V and 4 bases from J; bases unmatched to any gene: 6. The CDR3 totals 14 residues. The germline CDR1 and CDR2 sequences are LGHNA and YSLEER. This chain joins TRBV4-3 and TRBJ1-1; 7 nucleotides match TRBD1. The clonotype comes from a human donor in a cohort sampled during active COVID-19. Sequencing was performed on peripheral blood. The chain's CDR3 is CASSRGGASTEAFF. The CDR3 bases are TGCGCCAGCAGCCGAGGGGGCGCCTCCACTGAAGCTTTCTTT.